The rows below give T cell receptor beta chains drawn from one sample of a study of breast tumors, draining lymph nodes, adjacent tissues. Each CDR3 protein is one row after TCRdb ran MiXCR on the multiplex PCR reads. The table lists approximately 88,000 distinct CDR3 sequences, roughly 30% of them singletons, with 7.5% to 10% in the top ten. Specimen: axillary lymph node tissue. These receptors all come from a female donor with breast cancer. Some clones in this sample may be carry-over from other donors' samples. CDR3s include the opening cysteine and the closing phenylalanine or tryptophan. The D gene is left open where the match is weak. Where a row states a size, it is once, few, many or the class of an expanded clone; other rows omit it.

j_call d_call cdr3_length clone_size v_call cdr3_aa cdr3_nt
TRBJ1-2 TRBD1 15 many TRBV15 CATSRDRTGAGGYTF TGTGCCACCAGCAGAGATCGGACAGGGGCGGGTGGCTACACCTTC
TRBJ1-1 TRBD1 14 many TRBV7-9 CASSLQQGATEAFF TGTGCCAGCAGCTTACAACAGGGGGCGACTGAAGCTTTCTTT
TRBJ1-2 - 15 many TRBV12-3/TRBV12-4 CASSFTGISNYGYTF TGTGCCAGCAGTTTCACAGGGATCAGCAACTATGGCTACACCTTC
TRBJ2-1 TRBD2 13 many TRBV5-1 CASSPRLAGVKFF TGCGCCAGCAGCCCCCGACTAGCGGGAGTTAAGTTCTTC
TRBJ2-7 TRBD2 16 many TRBV10-1 CASSDNTSGSSYEQYF TGCGCCAGCAGTGACAACACTAGCGGGAGCTCCTACGAGCAGTACTTC
TRBJ2-1 - 13 - TRBV5-4 CASSSSSYNEQLF TGTGCCAGCAGCTCTAGCTCCTACAATGAGCAGCTCTTC
TRBJ1-4 - 13 many TRBV15 CASLDAKNEKLFF TGTGCCAGTCTAGACGCAAAGAATGAAAAACTGTTTTTT
TRBJ2-1 TRBD2 15 many TRBV5-1 CASSLGTSVYNEQFF TGCGCCAGCAGCTTAGGGACTAGCGTGTACAATGAGCAGTTCTTC
TRBJ1-6 - 17 - TRBV6-6 CASSHSSPTVYNSPLHF TGTGCCAGCAGTCACTCGAGTCCGACAGTTTATAATTCACCCCTCCACTTT
TRBJ1-4 - 15 once TRBV4-1 CASTQTGATNEELFF TGCGCCAGCACCCAAACCGGTGCAACTAATGAAGAACTGTTTTTT
TRBJ2-2 - 15 - TRBV19 CASRLGRIHTGELFF TGTGCCAGTAGGTTAGGGCGGATCCACACCGGGGAGCTGTTTTTT
TRBJ2-1 TRBD2 15 - TRBV12-3/TRBV12-4 CASSLGWLAGNPPFF TGTGCCAGCAGTTTAGGGTGGCTAGCGGGCAACCCCCCGTTCTTC
TRBJ2-1 TRBD2 16 many TRBV7-2 CASSPGTSGIYNEQFF TGTGCCAGCAGCCCCGGGACTAGCGGGATATACAATGAGCAGTTCTTC
TRBJ1-1 - 16 - TRBV20-1 CSGGGRGSVANTEAFF TGCAGTGGAGGGGGGAGGGGTTCCGTGGCGAACACTGAAGCTTTCTTT
TRBJ2-3 TRBD2 14 - TRBV10-2 CASCIAGSTGTQYF TGCGCCAGCTGCATAGCGGGAAGTACAGGTACGCAGTATTTT
TRBJ1-6 - 15 - TRBV7-9 CASSLERPGDSPLHF TGTGCCAGCAGCTTAGAGCGACCTGGGGATTCACCCCTCCACTTT
TRBJ2-3 TRBD2 19 few TRBV6-2/TRBV6-3 CASSYSRVTSGERTDTQYF TGTGCCAGCAGTTACTCGAGGGTAACTAGCGGGGAACGCACAGATACGCAGTATTTT
TRBJ1-1 TRBD1 14 few TRBV7-8 CASSLDGRGPGAFF TGTGCCAGCAGCTTAGACGGCAGGGGGCCCGGAGCTTTCTTT
TRBJ2-5 TRBD2 15 - TRBV11-2 CASARTSGAAETQYF TGTGCCAGCGCCCGGACTAGCGGGGCCGCAGAGACCCAGTACTTC
TRBJ1-2 - 15 once TRBV10-2 CASGMGQGTNYGYTF TGCGCCAGCGGAATGGGGCAGGGCACTAACTATGGCTACACCTTC
TRBJ2-7 - 15 - TRBV7-8 CANSLVATGWHEQYF TGTGCCAACAGTTTAGTGGCGACAGGTTGGCACGAGCAGTACTTC
TRBJ1-1 - 14 - TRBV15 CATSRALEGTEAFF TGTGCCACCAGCAGAGCCCTGGAAGGGACTGAAGCTTTCTTT
TRBJ2-3 TRBD2 15 - TRBV18 CASSRPGGRTDAQYF TGTGCCAGCTCACGCCCGGGAGGGAGGACAGATGCGCAGTATTTT
TRBJ2-1 - 15 many TRBV7-6 CASSSNSDPVAEQFF TGTGCCAGCAGCTCGAACAGTGATCCCGTTGCTGAGCAGTTCTTC
TRBJ2-2 - 17 many TRBV24-1 CATSDPTSTGYTGELFF TGTGCCACCAGTGATCCAACTAGCACGGGGTACACCGGGGAGCTGTTTTTT
TRBJ1-6 TRBD1 18 - TRBV20-1 CSANQRGGTGGRYSPLHF TGCAGTGCCAACCAAAGGGGGGGGACAGGGGGCAGATATTCACCCCTCCACTTT
TRBJ1-2 - 14 many TRBV12-3/TRBV12-4 CASSNREANYGYTF TGTGCCAGCAGTAACAGGGAAGCTAACTATGGCTACACCTTC
TRBJ2-2 TRBD2 15 - TRBV7-3 CASSLSSGNTGELFF TGTGCCAGCAGCTTATCTAGCGGGAACACCGGGGAACTGTTTTTT